This TCR beta chain was documented in a study of low-dose radiotherapy and immunotherapy resistance in tumors. Overall study context: A total of 6.5 Gy was given to Cohort 1 as 0.5 Gy per fraction every 2 weeks. Cohort 2 received 1 Gy per fraction every two weeks, totaling 13 Gy over 26 weeks. Patients received cyclophosphamide 200 mg/m2 intravenously every two weeks, the day before radiation-immunotherapy.

Germline CDR1 and CDR2: SGHRS and YFSETQ. With V trimmed by 3 bases and J by 5 bases, 4 bases remained unmatched. The CDR3 length is 14 residues. Time point: after trial treatment. As to treatment: LDRT plus nivolumab, ipilimumab, low-dose cyclophosphamide and aspirin (RACIN trial). This clonotype was counted many times. TRAV- and TRBV-specific primers primed first-strand cDNA, covering alpha and beta chains. For amplifying TCRs, the PCR ran for approximately 18 cycles with Phusion, which was used together with a constant-region primer and the adapter on the V primers. Amplifying the isolated mRNA was done by in vitro transcription. TCRdb reprocessed the reads via MiXCR and lists one record per CDR3 protein. The sample holds approximately 91,000 distinct CDR3 sequences; less than 25% are singletons and the top ten take about 13%.

The clonotype originates from a female donor with ovarian cancer. The chain joins TRBV5-1 to TRBJ1-1; 10 nucleotides line up with TRBD1. Here the sequenced sample was PBMCs, taken after low-dose radiotherapy plus immunotherapy. The CDR3 reads CASSSGQGKTEAFF. Here the CDR3 DNA reads TGCGCCAGCAGCTCGGGACAGGGGAAGACTGAAGCTTTCTTT.